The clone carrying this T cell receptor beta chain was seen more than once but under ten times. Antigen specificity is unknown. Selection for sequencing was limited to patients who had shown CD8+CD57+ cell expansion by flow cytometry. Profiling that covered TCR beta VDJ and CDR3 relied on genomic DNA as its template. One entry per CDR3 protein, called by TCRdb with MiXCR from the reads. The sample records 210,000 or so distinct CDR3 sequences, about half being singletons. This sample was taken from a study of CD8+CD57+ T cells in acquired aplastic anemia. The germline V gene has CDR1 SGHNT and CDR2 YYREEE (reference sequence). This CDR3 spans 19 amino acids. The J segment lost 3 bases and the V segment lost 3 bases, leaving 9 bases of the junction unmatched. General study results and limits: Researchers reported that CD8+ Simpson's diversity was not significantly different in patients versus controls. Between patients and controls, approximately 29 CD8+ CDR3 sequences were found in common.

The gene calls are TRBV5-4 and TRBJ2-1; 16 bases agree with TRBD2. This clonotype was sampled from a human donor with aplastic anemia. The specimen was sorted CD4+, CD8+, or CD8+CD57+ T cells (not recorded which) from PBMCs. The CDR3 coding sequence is TGTGCCAGCAGCTCCCCGGGACTAGCGGGGGGGCATTACTACAATGAGCAGTTCTTC. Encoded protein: CASSSPGLAGGHYYNEQFF. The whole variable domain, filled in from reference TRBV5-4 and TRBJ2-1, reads ETGVTQSPTHLIKTRGQQVTLRCSSQSGHNTVSWYQQALGQGPQFIFQYYREEENGRGNFPPRFSGLQFPNYSSELNVNALELDDSALYLCASSSPGLAGGHYYNEQFFGPGTRLTVL.